Shown below are 27 T cell receptor beta chains from a single sample sequenced in a study of blood T cell repertoires in COVID-19. Libraries were prepared by immunoSEQ multiplex PCR; TCRdb keeps only in-frame clonotypes and omits some of them. The top ten clones hold around 2% of a sample with around 300,000 clones, approximately 90% of them seen once. Material: PBMCs or T cells enriched from blood (not recorded which). Every receptor here comes from a woman aged 60-70 years in a cohort exposed to, infected with or recovered from COVID-19 (not recorded which).

V usage is TRBV29-1 and J usage is TRBJ2-2, with TRBD1 identical over 7 bases. The CDR3 covers 16 residues. The V gene's germline CDR1 is SQVTM and CDR2 ANQGSEA. Germline trimming cut 2 bases from V and 1 base from J; bases unmatched to any gene: 7. The chain's CDR3 is CSVETGQGVNTGELFF. CDR3 DNA: TGCAGCGTTGAAACAGGGCAGGGGGTGAACACCGGGGAGCTGTTTTTT.

The CDR3 DNA reads TGTGCCAGCAGTTTACGGGGACATGCCGTAGGCTACACCTTC. Amino acid sequence: CASSLRGHAVGYTF. This rearrangement joins TRBV27 to TRBJ1-2; a possible D gene is TRBD1 (6 bases). The CDR3 is made up of 14 amino acids. Germline values: CDR1 MNHEY, CDR2 SMNVEV (reference sequence). Trimming took off 2 bases at V and 8 bases at J, with 15 bases between the two ends.

CDR3 sequence (DNA): TGTGCCAGCAGCCAAGATGTCGGGGGGGTTCAGCCCCAGCATTTT. Residues: CASSQDVGGVQPQHF. This sequence joins TRBV3-1 (or the pseudogene TRBV3-2) and TRBJ1-5, with D perhaps TRBD1 (5 bases). This CDR3 region has 15 residues. Per germline, CDR1 LGHDT and CDR2 YNNKEL (reference sequence). The V end lost 0 bases, the J end lost 6 bases, and 12 bases lay between the germline ends.

The gene calls are TRBV28 and TRBJ2-5, with D possibly TRBD1 on 7 matching bases. Looked up from germline, CDR1 is MDHEN and CDR2 is SYDVKM. The CDR3 is made up of 15 amino acids. V was shortened by 5 bases and J by 3 bases, with 16 bases between the two germline ends. The CDR3 bases are TGTGCCAGCAGTGGAGGGGGCGCATTGAAAGAGACCCAGTACTTC. Translated, it gives CASSGGGALKETQYF.

This rearrangement joins TRBV7-6 to TRBJ2-2, with TRBD1 matching 8 bases. J was trimmed by 0 bases and V by 5 bases; bases with no gene match: 2. The CDR3 extends over 15 amino acids. The germline gives CDR1 SGHVS, CDR2 FNYEAQ. The DNA of the CDR3 is TGTGCCAGCAGCCCGACAGGGGCGAACACCGGGGAGCTGTTTTTT. Its translation is CASSPTGANTGELFF.

The V gene is TRBV19, the J gene TRBJ1-1; D is uncertain. The germline CDR1 and CDR2 sequences are LNHDA and SQIVND (reference sequence). This CDR3 contains 15 residues. V gave up 4 bases and J gave up 2 bases, with 14 bases separating them. This CDR3 is CASSNSWGGNTEAFF. CDR3 nucleotide sequence: TGTGCCAGTAGTAATAGTTGGGGAGGAAACACTGAAGCTTTCTTT.

This clone was seen a handful of times. V gene TRBV19 combines with J gene TRBJ2-7; weak D call: TRBD2 (5 bases). The CDR3 consists of 13 residues. Germline V gene lookup returns CDR1 LNHDA and CDR2 SQIVND (reference sequence). Trimming removed 4 bases from V and 9 bases from J, with 16 bases in between. CDR3 residues: CASSTPPGSAQYF. The CDR3 bases are TGTGCCAGTAGTACGCCCCCGGGGTCTGCGCAGTACTTC. The full variable domain, its missing parts supplied by reference TRBV19 and TRBJ2-7, is DGGITQSPKYLFRKEGQNVTLSCEQNLNHDAMYWYRQDPGQGLRLIYYSQIVNDFQKGDIAEGYSVSREKKESFPLTVTSAQKNPTAFYLCASSTPPGSAQYFGPGTRLTVT.

This clone was seen only once. Other nucleotide sequences in the sample specify the same CDR3. This rearrangement joins TRBV9 to TRBJ2-1; 7 bases agree with TRBD1. V lost 0 bases and J lost 3; bases outside the gene matches: 3. Germline CDR1 reads SGDLS; CDR2 reads YYNGEE. This CDR3 is built from 15 residues. The CDR3: CASSVVGDSYNEQFF. DNA for the CDR3: TGTGCCAGCAGCGTAGTGGGGGACAGCTACAATGAGCAGTTCTTC.

This clone was seen once. CDR3 sequence (DNA): TGTGCCAGCAGCTCCCGGGGACAGGGGTATGGAAACACCATATATTTT. Translating gives CASSSRGQGYGNTIYF. The chain recombines TRBV11-2 with TRBJ1-3; TRBD1 matches at 10 bases. Germline V gene lookup returns CDR1 SGHAT and CDR2 FQNNGV. The CDR3 runs to 16 residues. V trimming: 4 bases; J trimming: 3 bases; junction bases outside the gene matches: 6. The whole variable domain, filled in from reference TRBV11-2 and TRBJ1-3, reads EAGVAQSPRYKIIEKRQSVAFWCNPISGHATLYWYQQILGQGPKLLIQFQNNGVVDDSQLPKDRFSAERLKGVDSTLKIQPAKLEDSAVYLCASSSRGQGYGNTIYFGEGSWLTVV.

This clone was seen only once. This sequence joins TRBV3-1 (or the pseudogene TRBV3-2) and TRBJ1-3; TRBD1 matches 8 bases. The germline V gene encodes CDR1 LGHDT and CDR2 YNNKEL (reference sequence). The CDR3 extends over 15 amino acids. After removal of 4 bases from V and 3 bases from J, the junction contained 5 bases not matched to a gene. For the CDR3, the DNA is TGTGCCAGCAGCCCGCAGGGGGCTAGTGGAAACACCATATATTTT. Protein: CASSPQGASGNTIYF.

This chain uses TRBV7-2 with TRBJ2-7; TRBD1 matches 7 bases. The germline V gene encodes CDR1 SGHTA and CDR2 FQGNSA. The V gene end was trimmed by 8 bases and the J gene end by 1 base; junction bases not matched to a gene: 5. The CDR3 covers 13 residues. The DNA of the CDR3 is TGTGCCAGCGAATCGGGACAGTCCTACGAGCAGTACTTC. Protein: CASESGQSYEQYF.

The V and J genes are TRBV6-5 and TRBJ2-7; perhaps TRBD1 as D (5 bases). The V gene lost 0 bases and the J gene lost 4 bases, with 7 bases spanning the gap. The CDR3 is 13 residues long. Germline CDR1 reads MNHEY; CDR2 reads SVGAGI. The CDR3 spells CASSYSTAYEQYF. The CDR3 DNA reads TGTGCCAGCAGTTACTCGACAGCTTACGAGCAGTACTTC.

This chain links TRBV5-1 with TRBJ2-1; the D gene is possibly TRBD1 (8 bases). The CDR3 loop spans 16 amino acids. The V gene lost 3 bases and the J gene lost 1 base, with 14 bases spanning the gap. Germline lookup yields CDR1 SGHRS and CDR2 YFSETQ. The CDR3 DNA reads as TGCGCCAGCAGCTACGGACAGGGAGGGTCCTACAATGAGCAGTTCTTC. Translating gives CASSYGQGGSYNEQFF.

J is TRBJ2-1 and V is TRBV12-5, with 7 bases that match TRBD1. Looked up from germline, CDR1 is LGHNT and CDR2 is FRNRAP. CDR3 length equals 11 residues. J gave up 10 bases and V 6 bases, and 3 bases lay outside the gene matches. The CDR3 bases are TGTGCTAGTGGCCAGGGACAGGAGCAGTTCTTC. Its protein product is CASGQGQEQFF.

The rearrangement uses TRBV19 and TRBJ2-1; TRBD2 matches 15 bases. Trimming at V came to 5 bases and at J to 3 bases, leaving 2 bases not matched to a gene. The CDR3 length is 16 residues. The germline gives CDR1 LNHDA, CDR2 SQIVND (reference sequence). The CDR3 loop reads CASSEGLAGGYNEQFF. CDR3 nucleotides: TGTGCCAGTAGTGAGGGACTAGCGGGAGGCTACAATGAGCAGTTCTTC.

This chain links TRBV23-1 with TRBJ1-1; D perhaps matches TRBD1 (5 bases). TRBV23-1 is an ORF for which the function is uncertain. Deletions cut 0 bases from V and 0 bases from J, with 20 bases between. The CDR3 is made up of 19 amino acids. The CDR3 nucleotides are TGCGCCAGCAGTCAATCGGGGGGAAGGAGTTCCCCTATGAACACTGAAGCTTTCTTT. Encoded protein: CASSQSGGRSSPMNTEAFF.

The V gene is TRBV6-5, the J gene TRBJ1-1, with D unresolved. This CDR3 is built from 14 residues. CDR1 is MNHEY, CDR2 SVGAGI, per germline. The ends were cut back, 6 bases at V and 4 bases at J, with 15 bases in the middle. The CDR3 nucleotides read TGTGCCAGCAGGAGGGCAGTCATGGGCACTGAAGCTTTCTTT. It specifies CASRRAVMGTEAFF.

The J gene is TRBJ2-2, the V gene TRBV7-3; 7 positions agree with TRBD2. Germline assignment: CDR1 SGHTA and CDR2 FQGTGA. This CDR3 has 16 residues. V dropped 5 bases and J dropped 5; count of bases not matched to a gene: 11. The CDR3 sequence: CASSRGGGVGTGELFF. For the CDR3, the DNA is TGTGCCAGCAGCAGGGGCGGGGGAGTTGGGACCGGGGAGCTGTTTTTT.

The chain has TRBV3-1 (or the pseudogene TRBV3-2) and TRBJ2-1; 12 nucleotides match TRBD2. V gave up 1 base and J gave up 7 bases; unmatched junction bases: 5. The V gene's germline CDR1 is LGHDT and CDR2 YNNKEL (reference sequence). This CDR3 is built from 16 residues. CDR3 loop: CASSQGLAGASNEQFF. The CDR3 coding sequence is TGTGCCAGCAGCCAAGGACTAGCGGGAGCATCAAATGAGCAGTTCTTC.

This chain joins TRBV7-2 and TRBJ2-1; 7 nucleotides line up with TRBD2. This CDR3 has 15 amino acids. V lost 1 base and J lost 5; bases outside the gene matches: 5. Germline-derived CDR1 and CDR2 are SGHTA and FQGNSA. CDR3 protein: CASSLGGSRDNEQFF. CDR3 coding DNA: TGTGCCAGCAGCTTAGGCGGGAGCCGAGACAATGAGCAGTTCTTC. The complete variable domain, with remaining parts taken from reference TRBV7-2 and TRBJ2-1, reads GAGVSQSPSNKVTEKGKDVELRCDPISGHTALYWYRQSLGQGLEFLIYFQGNSAPDKSGLPSDRFSAERTGGSVSTLTIQRTQQEDSAVYLCASSLGGSRDNEQFFGPGTRLTVL.

The genes are TRBV2 and TRBJ1-5, with 10 positions matching TRBD1. V shed 6 bases and J 5 bases; nucleotides not matched to a gene: 4. The CDR3 is 14 residues long. Germline loops: CDR1 SNHLY, CDR2 FYNNEI. The CDR3 protein is CASSGTGVDQPQHF. CDR3 DNA: TGTGCCAGCAGCGGGACAGGGGTTGATCAGCCCCAGCATTTT.

The genes are TRBV7-6 and TRBJ2-1, with a possible D match to TRBD2 (5 bases). Trimming took 2 bases from V and 2 from J, leaving 10 bases between them. The CDR3 is 15 residues long. Germline V gene data show CDR1 as SGHVS and CDR2 as FNYEAQ. The CDR3 loop is CASSLSGIAYNEQFF. The DNA of the CDR3 is TGTGCCAGCAGCTTATCGGGGATCGCCTACAATGAGCAGTTCTTC.

A single count supports this clone. J is TRBJ2-1 and V is TRBV6-5; 11 nucleotides agree with TRBD1. The V segment lost 5 bases and the J segment 5 bases; nucleotides outside the gene matches: 5. Germline CDR1 reads MNHEY; CDR2 reads SVGAGI. The CDR3 extends over 15 amino acids. The CDR3 sequence: CASSRRTGGHNEQFF. CDR3 DNA: TGTGCCAGCAGTCGACGGACAGGGGGCCACAATGAGCAGTTCTTC.

V usage is TRBV6-5 and J usage is TRBJ2-1; 8 bases map to TRBD2. J gave up 7 bases and V 2 bases, and 10 bases lay outside the gene matches. This CDR3 region has 16 residues. Germline-derived CDR1 and CDR2 are MNHEY and SVGAGI. CDR3 bases: TGTGCCAGCAGTTACCTAGCGGGCGGGTCCACGAATGAGCAGTTCTTC. It yields the protein CASSYLAGGSTNEQFF.

This sequence joins TRBV6-2 or TRBV6-3 and TRBJ2-6; a weak D match, TRBD1 (5 bases). In germline, CDR1 is MNHEY, CDR2 SVGEGT. The CDR3 length is 20 residues. Trimming removed 6 bases at V and 3 bases at J, with 27 bases between. The CDR3 DNA reads TGTGCCAGCAGCCAACCTATAGACAGAGCCCTCAGGGATGGGGCCAACGTCCTGACTTTC. Translated, it gives CASSQPIDRALRDGANVLTF.

V and J are TRBV7-6 and TRBJ2-1, with 9 nucleotides matching TRBD2. Germline V gives CDR1 SGHVS, CDR2 FNYEAQ. The length of the CDR3 is 18 residues. V shed 4 bases and J 0 bases; nucleotides not matched to a gene: 10. Here the CDR3 reads CASSSNPRSGSSYNEQFF. CDR3 nucleotides: TGTGCCAGCAGCTCGAACCCCCGTAGCGGGAGCTCCTACAATGAGCAGTTCTTC.

This clone is a singleton in its sample. The chain carries TRBV7-2 and TRBJ2-3, with D possibly being TRBD2 (6 bases). CDR3 length equals 17 residues. Germline values: CDR1 SGHTA, CDR2 FQGNSA. Deletions cut 5 bases from V and 2 bases from J, with 20 bases between. The CDR3 DNA sequence: TGTGCCAGCAGCCCCGACTCCACGGGAGAATACACAGATACGCAGTATTTT. It encodes CASSPDSTGEYTDTQYF.